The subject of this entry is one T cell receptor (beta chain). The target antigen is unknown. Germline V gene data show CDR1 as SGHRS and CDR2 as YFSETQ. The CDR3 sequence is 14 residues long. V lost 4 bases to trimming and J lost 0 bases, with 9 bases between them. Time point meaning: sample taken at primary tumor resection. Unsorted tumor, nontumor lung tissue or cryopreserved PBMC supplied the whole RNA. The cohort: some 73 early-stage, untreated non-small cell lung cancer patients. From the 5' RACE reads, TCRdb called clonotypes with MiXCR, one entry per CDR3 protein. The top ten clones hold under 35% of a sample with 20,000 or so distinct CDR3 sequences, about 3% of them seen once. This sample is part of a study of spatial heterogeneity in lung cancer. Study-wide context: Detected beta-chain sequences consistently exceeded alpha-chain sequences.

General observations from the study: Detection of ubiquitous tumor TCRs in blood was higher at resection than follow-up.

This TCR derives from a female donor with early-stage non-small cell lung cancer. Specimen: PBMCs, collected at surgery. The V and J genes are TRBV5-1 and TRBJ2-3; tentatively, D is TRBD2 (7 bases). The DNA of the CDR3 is TGCGCCAGCAGCAGGGGGGGAAGCACAGATACGCAGTATTTT. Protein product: CASSRGGSTDTQYF.